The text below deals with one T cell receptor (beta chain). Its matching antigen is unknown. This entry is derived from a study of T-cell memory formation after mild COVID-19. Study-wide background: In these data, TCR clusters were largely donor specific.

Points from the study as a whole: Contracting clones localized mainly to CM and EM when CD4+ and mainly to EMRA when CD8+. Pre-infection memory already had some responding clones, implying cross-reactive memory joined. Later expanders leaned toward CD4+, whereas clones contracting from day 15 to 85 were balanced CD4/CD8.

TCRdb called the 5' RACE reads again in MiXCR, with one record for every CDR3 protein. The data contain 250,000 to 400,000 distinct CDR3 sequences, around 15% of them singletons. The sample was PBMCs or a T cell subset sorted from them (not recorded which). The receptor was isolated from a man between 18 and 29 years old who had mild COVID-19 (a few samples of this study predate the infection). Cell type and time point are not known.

The CDR3 is CAISAGQSYEQYV. CDR3 nucleotides: TGTGCCATCAGTGCCGGACAGTCCTACGAGCAGTACGTC. This chain connects TRBV10-3 to TRBJ2-7, with D maybe TRBD1 (6 bases). This CDR3 is built from 13 residues. The V and J ends lost 4 bases and 1 base respectively, with 8 bases between them. Germline V gives CDR1 ENHRY, CDR2 SYGVKD.